The clone carrying this T cell receptor beta chain was counted between two and nine times. Its antigen remains unidentified. This entry is derived from a study of T cells in Graves' hyperthyroidism and ophthalmopathy. Overall study results and limits: A model of 13 V-J pairs discriminated ophthalmopathy from stable hyperthyroidism. Clonotypes that were expanded in thyroid above 0.001 mostly appeared in blood too.

The CDR3 is 13 amino acids. CDR1 and CDR2 (germline): MNHNS, SASEGT. Between the trimmed V and J ends, which lost 7 bases and 9 bases, there was a span of 13 bases. The authors deemed Graves' hyperthyroidism stable absent ophthalmopathy progression within 18 months. Uncontrolled infection, other autoimmune disease, pregnancy or lactation led to exclusion. Amplified regions were TCR beta CDR3 sequences from RNA transcripts. HTBI primers were used for first-round RT-PCR of the TCR CDR3. One entry per CDR3 protein results from TCRdb running MiXCR on the multiplex PCR reads. The sample shows fewer than 400,000 distinct CDR3 sequences, roughly 15% of them seen only once.

The V gene is TRBV6-1, the J gene TRBJ1-6; no clear D. Material for sequencing was blood. This sequence originates from a man younger than 40 with Graves' hyperthyroidism. The chain's CDR3 is CASTGRRVSPLHF. The CDR3 DNA reads TGTGCCAGCACGGGCAGGCGGGTTTCACCCCTCCACTTT.